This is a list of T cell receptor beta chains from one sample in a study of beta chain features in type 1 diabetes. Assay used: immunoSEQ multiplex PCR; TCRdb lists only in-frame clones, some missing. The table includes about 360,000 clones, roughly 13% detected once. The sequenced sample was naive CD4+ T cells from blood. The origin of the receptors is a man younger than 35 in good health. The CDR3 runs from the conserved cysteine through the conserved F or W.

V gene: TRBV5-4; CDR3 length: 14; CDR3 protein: CASSRDRGNEKLFF
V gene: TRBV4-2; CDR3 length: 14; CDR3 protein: CASSQDGGNQPQHF
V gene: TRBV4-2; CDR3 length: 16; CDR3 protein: CASSHLLAAYYNEQFF
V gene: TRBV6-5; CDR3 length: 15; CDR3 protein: CASSQQGTGADGYTF
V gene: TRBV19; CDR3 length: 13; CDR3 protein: CASSIAASYEQYF
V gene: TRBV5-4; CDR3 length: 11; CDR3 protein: CASSSKNIQYF
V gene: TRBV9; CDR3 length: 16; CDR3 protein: CASSAHPPSGGETQYF
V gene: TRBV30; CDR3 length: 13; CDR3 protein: CAWSTTGDQPQHF
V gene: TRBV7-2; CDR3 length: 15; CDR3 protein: CASSPGGTGGYEQYF
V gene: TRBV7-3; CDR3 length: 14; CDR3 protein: CASSLRGAADTQYF
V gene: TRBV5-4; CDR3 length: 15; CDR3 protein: CASSLAQTGGYGYTF
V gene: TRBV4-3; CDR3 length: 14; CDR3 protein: CASSKRDRNYGYTF